A single sample gave rise to the 30 T cell receptor beta chains below, sequenced in a study of PD-1 blockade in classical Hodgkin lymphoma. Generated by immunoSEQ multiplex PCR, the TCRdb table keeps only in-frame clones and is missing some. The sample comprises 35,000 to 50,000 clones, 76% of which are singletons, and roughly 9.8% rests with the top ten. Relapse was seen in all patients after autologous stem cell transplantation, and brentuximab vedotin exposure was variable. Sample: peripheral blood mononuclear cells (PBMCs), taken at baseline. All receptors come from a human donor with classical Hodgkin lymphoma.

This clone was observed a handful of times. The same CDR3 arises from other DNA sequences in this sample as well. The chain couples TRBV9 to TRBJ2-1; 10 positions agree with TRBD2. This CDR3 is 15 amino acids long. With V trimmed by 0 bases and J by 9 bases, 6 bases remained unmatched. Germline lookup yields CDR1 SGDLS and CDR2 YYNGEE. CDR3 bases: TGTGCCAGCAGCGTAGGGCTAGCGGGAGTCGCTGAGCAGTTCTTC. Protein: CASSVGLAGVAEQFF.

V gene TRBV6-5 combines with J gene TRBJ1-2, with 8 bases matching TRBD1. Germline CDR1 reads MNHEY; CDR2 reads SVGAGI. V lost 0 bases to trimming and J lost 9 bases; unmatched junction nucleotides: 9. The CDR3 loop spans 15 amino acids. The CDR3 nucleotides read TGTGCCAGCAGTTACTCGACAGGGGACCAGGCGAGCTACACCTTC. Translated, it gives CASSYSTGDQASYTF.

CDR3 nucleotide sequence: TGTGCCAGCAGCTTATCACGGGGCAGGACCCAGTACTTC. The encoded protein is CASSLSRGRTQYF. The genes are TRBV11-3 and TRBJ2-5; TRBD1 or TRBD2 may be the D gene (5 bases each). CDR1 SGHNT and CDR2 YENEEA come from the germline V gene. This CDR3 has 13 amino acids. V shed 2 bases and J shed 7 bases, with 11 bases lying between them.

This chain joins TRBV2 and TRBJ1-1, with a tentative D call TRBD1 (6 bases). V lost 8 bases and J lost 7, with 14 bases in between. The CDR3 sequence is 12 residues long. Per the germline V gene, CDR1 is SNHLY and CDR2 is FYNNEI. This chain's CDR3 is CASGRDTLEAFF. CDR3 sequence (DNA): TGTGCCAGCGGGCGGGACACCCTTGAAGCTTTCTTT.

CDR3 sequence (DNA): TGTGCCAGCAGTTTAACTCCGTGGGGTAACACCTTC. Translated, it gives CASSLTPWGNTF. The chain links TRBV28 to TRBJ1-2; D gene unclear. Deletions cut 2 bases from V and 12 bases from J, with 13 bases between. Germline V gene data show CDR1 as MDHEN and CDR2 as SYDVKM. The CDR3 spans 12 residues.

The chain has TRBV6-5 and TRBJ1-4; possibly TRBD1 for D (6 bases). With 6 bases removed from V and 2 bases from J, the gap between germline ends came to 10 bases. The germline V gene has CDR1 MNHEY and CDR2 SVGAGI. CDR3 size: 14 residues. The CDR3 sequence: CASSSDSTNEKLFF. CDR3 nucleotide sequence: TGTGCCAGCAGCTCGGACAGCACTAATGAAAAACTGTTTTTT.

V gene TRBV7-9 combines with J gene TRBJ1-4, with D perhaps TRBD1 (5 bases). Trimming stripped 3 bases from V and 6 bases from J, with 14 bases between. The CDR3 has 15 amino acids. Germline V lookup: CDR1 SEHNR, CDR2 FQNEAQ (reference sequence). The CDR3 here is CASSFVGGWDEKLFF. As DNA, the CDR3 is TGTGCCAGCAGCTTTGTTGGGGGATGGGATGAAAAACTGTTTTTT.

The V and J genes are TRBV9 and TRBJ1-1; D not resolved. The CDR3 has 14 residues. V gave up 3 bases and J gave up 0 bases, with 9 bases separating them. Germline V gives CDR1 SGDLS, CDR2 YYNGEE. The CDR3 loop reads CASSEDTMNTEAFF. The CDR3 DNA reads as TGTGCCAGCAGCGAGGATACCATGAACACTGAAGCTTTCTTT.

This clone was found a few times. The gene calls are TRBV7-3 and TRBJ2-2; 8 nucleotides align to TRBD1. The germline V gene encodes CDR1 SGHTA and CDR2 FQGTGA. The V gene end was trimmed by 6 bases and the J gene end by 2 bases; junction bases not matched to a gene: 11. This CDR3 is 17 amino acids long. Here the CDR3 reads CASSPNPGGANTGELFF. In DNA form, the CDR3 reads TGTGCCAGCAGTCCTAACCCAGGGGGCGCTAACACCGGGGAGCTGTTTTTT.

V usage is TRBV5-5 and J usage is TRBJ1-1; tentatively, D is TRBD1 (5 bases). V lost 3 bases and J 5 bases, leaving 17 bases between the germline ends. CDR3 size: 15 residues. CDR1 is SGHKS, CDR2 YYEKEE, per germline (reference sequence). The CDR3 loop reads CASSSPGRGGTEAFF. CDR3 DNA sequence: TGTGCCAGCAGCTCCCCCGGCCGGGGGGGAACTGAAGCTTTCTTT.

The J gene is TRBJ1-5, the V gene TRBV7-9, with D perhaps TRBD1 (6 bases). The germline V and J ends were trimmed by 1 base and 5 bases, with 6 bases remaining between them. Germline assignment: CDR1 SEHNR and CDR2 FQNEAQ (reference sequence). The CDR3 extends over 13 amino acids. The CDR3 DNA sequence: TGTGCCAGCAGCTTAGGGGGGCATCAGCCCCAGCATTTT. Protein product: CASSLGGHQPQHF.

The sample holds a few counts of this clone. The chain has TRBV19 and TRBJ1-2; 8 bases line up with TRBD1. Germline V gene sequence: CDR1 LNHDA, CDR2 SQIVND (reference sequence). CDR3 length equals 13 residues. V was pared by 8 bases and J by 3 bases, with 5 bases of the junction left unmatched. DNA of the CDR3: TGTGCCAGTCTCCCAGGGGGCGACTATGGCTACACCTTC. Its protein product is CASLPGGDYGYTF.

The J gene is TRBJ1-2, the V gene TRBV28; 8 bases agree with TRBD1. Trimming removed 4 bases from V and 5 bases from J; junction bases left unmatched: 9. Germline CDR1 MDHEN, CDR2 SYDVKM. The CDR3 totals 15 residues. CDR3 coding DNA: TGTGCCAGCAGTTCCCCGGGACAGGCTCATTATGGCTACACCTTC. Translated: CASSSPGQAHYGYTF.

The V call is TRBV7-9, the J call TRBJ2-5; no firm D call. V lost 0 bases to trimming and J lost 1 base, with 12 bases between them. Germline values: CDR1 SEHNR, CDR2 FQNEAQ (reference sequence). This CDR3 comprises 16 residues. This CDR3 reads CASSLAELAFQETQYF. The DNA of the CDR3 is TGTGCCAGCAGCTTAGCCGAGTTGGCCTTCCAAGAGACCCAGTACTTC.

This clone was observed a few times. V usage is TRBV14 and J usage is TRBJ1-1; D remains unclear. The CDR3 extends over 11 amino acids. Trimming removed 6 bases at V and 6 bases at J, with 8 bases between. CDR1 is SGHDN, CDR2 FVKESK, per germline. The CDR3 spells CASRPRAEAFF. The CDR3 region has the DNA TGTGCCAGCAGGCCCCGGGCTGAAGCTTTCTTT.

The chain links TRBV28 to TRBJ2-1; unclear D gene. The V gene's germline CDR1 is MDHEN and CDR2 SYDVKM. The CDR3 runs 12 residues. Trimming left V 5 bases short and J 7 bases short, with 9 bases between. Written as DNA, the CDR3 is TGTGCCAGCAGTCCTAGACGAAATGAGCAGTTCTTC. It translates to CASSPRRNEQFF.

The J gene is TRBJ1-2, the V gene TRBV28; the D is unclear. This CDR3 contains 13 residues. V gave up 7 bases and J gave up 4 bases, with 13 bases separating them. Germline V gene sequence: CDR1 MDHEN, CDR2 SYDVKM. In DNA, the CDR3 is TGTGCCAGCACTCCCCGGGAGCCCTATGGCTACACCTTC. It specifies CASTPREPYGYTF.

The CDR3 nucleotides read TGTGCCAGCAGGCGGGACCGGGACCCCTCAGGGGTCCTCCACTTT. Its protein is CASRRDRDPSGVLHF. The rearrangement joins TRBV6-5 to TRBJ1-6, with D perhaps TRBD1 (6 bases). Per germline, CDR1 MNHEY and CDR2 SVGAGI. The CDR3 length is 15 residues. V was shortened by 6 bases and J by 15 bases, with 24 bases between the two germline ends.

This clone was counted a few times. The J gene is TRBJ2-2, the V gene TRBV19, with D perhaps being TRBD1 or TRBD2 (5 bases each). There are 15 residues in the CDR3. V gave up 8 bases and J gave up 5 bases, with 18 bases separating them. Germline V lookup: CDR1 LNHDA, CDR2 SQIVND (reference sequence). This CDR3 is CASSLGTSSTGELFF. The DNA of the CDR3 is TGTGCCAGTTCCCTAGGGACCTCCTCGACCGGGGAGCTGTTTTTT.

The J gene is TRBJ1-2, the V gene TRBV2; 9 bases are shared with TRBD1. This CDR3 comprises 16 residues. After removal of 4 bases from V and 6 bases from J, the junction contained 12 bases not matched to a gene. Germline CDR1 is SNHLY and CDR2 is FYNNEI. CDR3 DNA: TGTGCCAGCAGTGGAAGGCCCGGGACAGGGATACATGGCTACACCTTC. It encodes CASSGRPGTGIHGYTF.

This chain joins TRBV27 and TRBJ1-5; maybe TRBD1 (5 bases). Germline V gene sequence: CDR1 MNHEY, CDR2 SMNVEV (reference sequence). This CDR3 region has 14 residues. The V gene lost 3 bases and the J gene lost 9 bases, with 15 bases spanning the gap. DNA for the CDR3: TGTGCCAGCAGTTTTCAGGGATCGGGACGGCCCCAGCATTTT. Its protein product is CASSFQGSGRPQHF.

This clone was detected only once. V and J are TRBV19 and TRBJ2-3; 7 bases line up with TRBD2. Germline lookup yields CDR1 LNHDA and CDR2 SQIVND (reference sequence). Unmatched junction bases numbered 4, after V lost 1 base and J lost 0 bases. CDR3 length: 16 amino acids. CDR3 sequence reads: CASSIASGISTDTQYF. In nucleotides, the CDR3 is TGTGCCAGTAGTATAGCGAGCGGGATAAGCACAGATACGCAGTATTTT.

The chain recombines TRBV5-1 with TRBJ1-1, with D hard to call. Germline CDR1 SGHRS, CDR2 YFSETQ. V was cut by 3 bases and J by 2 bases, with 14 bases left in between. CDR3 size: 15 residues. The CDR3, as DNA: TGCGCCAGCAGCTGGACTGGTTCGACAAACACTGAAGCTTTCTTT. Translating it yields CASSWTGSTNTEAFF.

This chain links TRBV27 with TRBJ2-5, with D perhaps matching TRBD1 (5 bases). Trimming took 0 bases from V and 1 from J, leaving 6 bases between them. CDR3 length equals 14 residues. Germline CDR1 and CDR2: MNHEY and SMNVEV (reference sequence). The DNA for the CDR3 is TGTGCCAGCAGTTTATCAGGGGCCCAAGAGACCCAGTACTTC. Protein: CASSLSGAQETQYF.

The chain joins TRBV7-9 to TRBJ1-4; 7 bases agree with TRBD1. This CDR3 is 12 amino acids long. The ends lost 5 bases at V and 8 bases at J; junction bases unmatched: 2. Germline V gives CDR1 SEHNR, CDR2 FQNEAQ (reference sequence). The CDR3 DNA is TGTGCCAGCAGCCGGACAGGCGAAAAACTGTTTTTT. Amino acids: CASSRTGEKLFF.

V usage is TRBV28 and J usage is TRBJ2-7; TRBD1 matches at 7 bases. With V trimmed by 2 bases and J by 6 bases, 16 bases remained unmatched. CDR3 length equals 17 residues. Germline V CDR1 and CDR2: MDHEN, SYDVKM. As DNA, the CDR3 is TGTGCCAGCAGTTTAGGAGGCGGCGAGGGGGCATCTCGCGAGCAGTACTTC. This codes for CASSLGGGEGASREQYF. Full variable domain (rest looked up from reference TRBV28 and TRBJ2-7): DVKVTQSSRYLVKRTGEKVFLECVQDMDHENMFWYRQDPGLGLRLIYFSYDVKMKEKGDIPEGYSVSREKKERFSLILESASTNQTSMYLCASSLGGGEGASREQYFGPGTRLTVT.

V and J are TRBV29-1 and TRBJ2-1; D gene uncertain. Deletions cut 1 base from V and 4 bases from J, with 11 bases between. Germline V gene sequence: CDR1 SQVTM, CDR2 ANQGSEA. This CDR3 has 14 amino acids. DNA of the CDR3: TGCAGCGTTGAAGTGGTAATAGGTTACAATGAGCAGTTCTTC. Translating it yields CSVEVVIGYNEQFF.

J is TRBJ2-1 and V is TRBV6-1; D possibly corresponds to TRBD2 (6 bases). Trimming left V 1 base short and J 5 bases short, with 12 bases between. The germline V gene has CDR1 MNHNS and CDR2 SASEGT. The CDR3 extends over 15 amino acids. In DNA, the CDR3 is TGTGCCAGCAGTGAAGTGGGTAGCGGAAACAATGAGCAGTTCTTC. Its translation: CASSEVGSGNNEQFF.

This clone was seen only once. The CDR3 loop reads CASSQAPRTSGRAQDTQYF. CDR3 nucleotides: TGCGCCAGCAGCCAAGCCCCTAGGACTAGCGGGAGGGCTCAAGATACGCAGTATTTT. The chain has TRBV4-3 and TRBJ2-3; 15 bases map to TRBD2. The CDR3 has 19 amino acids. Losses at the gene ends were 1 base for V and 5 bases for J; bases not matched to a gene: 10. Germline V gene sequence: CDR1 LGHNA, CDR2 YSLEER.

CDR3 region: CASIAGPDVEAFF. The CDR3 DNA follows: TGTGCCAGCATCGCGGGCCCCGATGTTGAAGCTTTCTTT. This chain connects TRBV7-9 to TRBJ1-1; no firm D call. V lost 7 bases to trimming and J lost 7 bases, with 16 bases between them. The CDR3 sequence is 13 residues long. Germline CDR1 reads SEHNR; CDR2 reads FQNEAQ (reference sequence). The full variable domain, in which reference TRBV7-9 and TRBJ1-1 provide the parts outside the CDR3, is DTGVSQNPRHKITKRGQNVTFRCDPISEHNRLYWYRQTLGQGPEFLTYFQNEAQLEKSRLLSDRFSAERPKGSFSTLEIQRTEQGDSAMYLCASIAGPDVEAFFGQGTRLTVV.